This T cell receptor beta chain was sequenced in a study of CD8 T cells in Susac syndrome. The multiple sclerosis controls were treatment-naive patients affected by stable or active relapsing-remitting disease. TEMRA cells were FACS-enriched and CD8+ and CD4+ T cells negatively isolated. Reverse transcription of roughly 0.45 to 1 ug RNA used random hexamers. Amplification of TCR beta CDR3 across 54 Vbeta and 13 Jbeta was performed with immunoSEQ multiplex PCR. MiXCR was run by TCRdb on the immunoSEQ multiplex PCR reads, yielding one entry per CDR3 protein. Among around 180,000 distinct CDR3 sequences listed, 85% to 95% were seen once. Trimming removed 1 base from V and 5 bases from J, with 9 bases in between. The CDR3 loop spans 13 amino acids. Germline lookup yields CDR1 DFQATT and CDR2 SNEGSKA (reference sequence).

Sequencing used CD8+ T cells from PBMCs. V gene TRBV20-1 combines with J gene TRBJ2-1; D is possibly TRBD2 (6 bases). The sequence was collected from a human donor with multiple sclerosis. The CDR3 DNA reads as TGCAGTGCTAGAGGGCGGACTAACAATGAGCAGTTCTTC. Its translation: CSARGRTNNEQFF.